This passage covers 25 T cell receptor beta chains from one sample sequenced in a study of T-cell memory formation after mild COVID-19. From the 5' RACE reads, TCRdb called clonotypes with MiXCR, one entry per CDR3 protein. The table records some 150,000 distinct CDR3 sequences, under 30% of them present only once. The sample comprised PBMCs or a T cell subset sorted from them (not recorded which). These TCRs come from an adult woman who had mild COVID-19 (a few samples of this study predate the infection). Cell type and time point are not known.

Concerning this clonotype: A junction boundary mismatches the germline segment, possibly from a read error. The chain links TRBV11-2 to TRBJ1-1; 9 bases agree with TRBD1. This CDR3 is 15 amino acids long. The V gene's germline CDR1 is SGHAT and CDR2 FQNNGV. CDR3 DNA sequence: TGTTCCAGCAGCTTAGGGACAGGGCGATACACTGAAGCTTTCTTT. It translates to CSSSLGTGRYTEAFF.

In DNA form, the CDR3 reads TGTGCCACCAGCAGAGCGGGTGGTTCAGATACGCAGTATTTT. It specifies CATSRAGGSDTQYF. The V and J genes are TRBV15 and TRBJ2-3; no clear D gene. Between the trimmed V and J ends, which lost 1 base and 4 bases, there was a span of 9 bases. Germline V gene sequence: CDR1 LNHNV, CDR2 YYDKDF (reference sequence). CDR3 size: 14 residues.

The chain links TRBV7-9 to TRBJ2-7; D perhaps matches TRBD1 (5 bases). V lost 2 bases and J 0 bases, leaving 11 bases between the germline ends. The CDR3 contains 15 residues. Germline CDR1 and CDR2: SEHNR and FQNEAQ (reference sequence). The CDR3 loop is CASSLPAGHSYEQYF. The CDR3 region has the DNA TGTGCCAGCAGCTTACCCGCAGGGCACTCCTACGAGCAGTACTTC.

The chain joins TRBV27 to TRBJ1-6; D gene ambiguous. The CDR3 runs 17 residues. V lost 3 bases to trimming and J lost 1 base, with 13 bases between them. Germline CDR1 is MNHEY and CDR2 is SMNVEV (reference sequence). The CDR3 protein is CASSLGTVPSYNSPLHF. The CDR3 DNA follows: TGTGCCAGCAGTTTGGGCACAGTACCGTCCTATAATTCACCCCTCCACTTT.

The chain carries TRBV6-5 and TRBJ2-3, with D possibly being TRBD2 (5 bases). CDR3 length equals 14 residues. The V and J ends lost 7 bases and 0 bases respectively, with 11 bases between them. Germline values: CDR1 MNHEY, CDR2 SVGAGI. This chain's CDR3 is CASKEAVSTDTQYF. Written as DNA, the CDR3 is TGTGCCAGCAAGGAAGCGGTTAGCACAGATACGCAGTATTTT.

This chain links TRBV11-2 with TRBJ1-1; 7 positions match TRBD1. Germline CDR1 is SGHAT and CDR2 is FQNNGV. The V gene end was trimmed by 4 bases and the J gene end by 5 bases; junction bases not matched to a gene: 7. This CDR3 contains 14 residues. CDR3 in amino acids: CASSSGEGATEAFF. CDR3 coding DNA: TGTGCCAGCAGCTCCGGGGAGGGGGCGACTGAAGCTTTCTTT. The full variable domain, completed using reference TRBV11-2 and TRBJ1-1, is EAGVAQSPRYKIIEKRQSVAFWCNPISGHATLYWYQQILGQGPKLLIQFQNNGVVDDSQLPKDRFSAERLKGVDSTLKIQPAKLEDSAVYLCASSSGEGATEAFFGQGTRLTVV.

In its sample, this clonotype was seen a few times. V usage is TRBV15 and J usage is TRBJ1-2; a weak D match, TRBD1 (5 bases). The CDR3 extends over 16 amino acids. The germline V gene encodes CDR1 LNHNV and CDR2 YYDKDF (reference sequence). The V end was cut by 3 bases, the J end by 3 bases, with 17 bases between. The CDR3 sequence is CATSSSLIRDDYGYTF. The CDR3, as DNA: TGTGCCACCAGCAGCTCCTTAATCAGGGATGACTATGGCTACACCTTC.

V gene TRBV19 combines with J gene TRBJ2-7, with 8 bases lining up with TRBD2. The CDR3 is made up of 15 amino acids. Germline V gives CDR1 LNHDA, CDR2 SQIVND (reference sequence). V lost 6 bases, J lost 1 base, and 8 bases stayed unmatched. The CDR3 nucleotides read TGTGCCAGTAGCGTCCTAGCGGGTGAATCCTACGAGCAGTACTTC. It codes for CASSVLAGESYEQYF.

CDR3 amino acids: CATSTKLAGGGGPDTQYF. CDR3 in DNA: TGTGCCACCAGCACAAAACTAGCCGGGGGGGGCGGCCCAGATACGCAGTATTTT. The rearrangement uses TRBV15 and TRBJ2-3, with 8 bases aligning to TRBD2. CDR1 is LNHNV, CDR2 YYDKDF, per germline (reference sequence). The CDR3 loop spans 18 amino acids. V shed 4 bases, J shed 4 bases, and the junction held 16 bases outside the gene matches.

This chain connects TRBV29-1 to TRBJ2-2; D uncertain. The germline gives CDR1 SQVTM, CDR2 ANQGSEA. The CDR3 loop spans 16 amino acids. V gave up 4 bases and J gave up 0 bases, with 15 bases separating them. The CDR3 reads CSVVPPDRANTGELFF. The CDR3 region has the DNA TGCAGCGTTGTACCTCCCGATAGGGCGAACACCGGGGAGCTGTTTTTT.

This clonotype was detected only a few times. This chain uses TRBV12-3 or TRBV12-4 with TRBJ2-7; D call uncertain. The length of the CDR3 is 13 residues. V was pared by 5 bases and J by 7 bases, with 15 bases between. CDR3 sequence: CASSPSLLGEQYF. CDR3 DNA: TGTGCCAGCAGTCCCTCCCTCCTCGGGGAGCAGTACTTC.

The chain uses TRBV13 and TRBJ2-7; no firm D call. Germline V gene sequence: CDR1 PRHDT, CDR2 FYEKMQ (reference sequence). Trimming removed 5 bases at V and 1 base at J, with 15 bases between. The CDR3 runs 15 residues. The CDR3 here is CASSPPRYISYEQYF. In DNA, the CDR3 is TGTGCCAGCAGCCCGCCTCGGTACATTTCCTACGAGCAGTACTTC.

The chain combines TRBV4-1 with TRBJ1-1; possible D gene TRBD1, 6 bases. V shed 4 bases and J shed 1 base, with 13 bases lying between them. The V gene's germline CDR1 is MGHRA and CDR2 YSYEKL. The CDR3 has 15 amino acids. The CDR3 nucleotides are TGCGCCAGCAGCCTTAAACAGGGAGGGAACACTGAAGCTTTCTTT. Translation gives CASSLKQGGNTEAFF.

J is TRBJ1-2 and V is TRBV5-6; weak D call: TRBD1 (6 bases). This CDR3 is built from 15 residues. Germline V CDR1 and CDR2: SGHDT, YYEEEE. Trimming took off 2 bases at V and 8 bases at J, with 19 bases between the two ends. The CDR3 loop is CASSFYSTGNWGYTF. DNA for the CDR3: TGTGCCAGCAGCTTCTATTCCACAGGGAATTGGGGCTACACCTTC.

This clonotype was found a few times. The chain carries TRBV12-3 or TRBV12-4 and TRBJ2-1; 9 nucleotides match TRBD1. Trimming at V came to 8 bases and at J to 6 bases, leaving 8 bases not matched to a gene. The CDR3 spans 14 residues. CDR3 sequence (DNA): TGTGCCAGCGAGGGACAGGGTGGCATCAATGAGCAGTTCTTC. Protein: CASEGQGGINEQFF.

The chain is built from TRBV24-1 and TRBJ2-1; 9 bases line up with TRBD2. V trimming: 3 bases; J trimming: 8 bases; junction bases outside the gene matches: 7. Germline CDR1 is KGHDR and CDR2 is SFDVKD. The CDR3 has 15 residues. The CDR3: CATSDPGTSMYEQFF. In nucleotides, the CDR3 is TGTGCCACCAGTGATCCCGGGACTAGCATGTATGAGCAGTTCTTC.

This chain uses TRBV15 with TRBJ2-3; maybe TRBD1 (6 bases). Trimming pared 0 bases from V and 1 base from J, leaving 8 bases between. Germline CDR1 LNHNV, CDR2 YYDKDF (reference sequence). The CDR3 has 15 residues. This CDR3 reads CATSRDGGGTDTQYF. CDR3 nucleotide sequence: TGTGCCACCAGCAGAGATGGGGGCGGCACAGATACGCAGTATTTT.

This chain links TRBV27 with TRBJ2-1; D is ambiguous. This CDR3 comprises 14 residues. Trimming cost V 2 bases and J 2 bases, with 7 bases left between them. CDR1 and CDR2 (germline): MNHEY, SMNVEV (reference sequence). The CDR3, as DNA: TGTGCCAGCAGTTTAGCCGCAACCTACAATGAGCAGTTCTTC. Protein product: CASSLAATYNEQFF.

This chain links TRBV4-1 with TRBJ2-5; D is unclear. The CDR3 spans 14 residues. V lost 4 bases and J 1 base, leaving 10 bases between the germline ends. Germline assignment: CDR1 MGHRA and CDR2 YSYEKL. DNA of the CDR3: TGCGCCAGCAGCCCACCGACGTCCCAAGAGACCCAGTACTTC. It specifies CASSPPTSQETQYF.

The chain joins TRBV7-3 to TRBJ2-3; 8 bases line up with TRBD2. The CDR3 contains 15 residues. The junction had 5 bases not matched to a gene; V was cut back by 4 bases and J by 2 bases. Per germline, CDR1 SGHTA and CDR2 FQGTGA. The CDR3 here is CASSSRAGATDTQYF. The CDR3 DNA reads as TGTGCCAGCAGCTCTAGAGCGGGGGCCACAGATACGCAGTATTTT.

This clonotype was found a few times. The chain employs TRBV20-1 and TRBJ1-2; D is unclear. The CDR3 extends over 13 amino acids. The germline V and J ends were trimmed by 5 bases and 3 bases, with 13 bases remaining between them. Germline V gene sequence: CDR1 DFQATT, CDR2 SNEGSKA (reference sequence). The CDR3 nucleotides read TGCAGTGCTCGTAGTCGGAGGCACTATGGCTACACCTTC. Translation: CSARSRRHYGYTF.

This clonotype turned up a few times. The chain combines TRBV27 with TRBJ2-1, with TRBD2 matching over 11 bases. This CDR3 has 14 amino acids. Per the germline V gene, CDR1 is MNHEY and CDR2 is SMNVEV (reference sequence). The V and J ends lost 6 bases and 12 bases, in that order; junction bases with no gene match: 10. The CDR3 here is CASSLSGGASGQFF. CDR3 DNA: TGTGCCAGCAGCCTTAGCGGGGGGGCGAGCGGGCAGTTCTTC.

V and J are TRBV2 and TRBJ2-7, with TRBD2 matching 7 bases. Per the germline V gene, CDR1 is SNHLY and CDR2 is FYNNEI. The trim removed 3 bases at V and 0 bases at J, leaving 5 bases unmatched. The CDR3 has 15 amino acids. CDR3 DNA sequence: TGTGCCAGCAGTGATTCAGCGGGGAGCTCCTACGAGCAGTACTTC. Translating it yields CASSDSAGSSYEQYF.

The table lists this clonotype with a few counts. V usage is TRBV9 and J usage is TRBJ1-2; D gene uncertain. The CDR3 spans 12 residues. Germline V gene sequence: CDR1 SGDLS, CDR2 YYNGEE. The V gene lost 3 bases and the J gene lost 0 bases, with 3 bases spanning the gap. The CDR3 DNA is TGTGCCAGCAGCGCAGCTAACTATGGCTACACCTTC. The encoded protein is CASSAANYGYTF.

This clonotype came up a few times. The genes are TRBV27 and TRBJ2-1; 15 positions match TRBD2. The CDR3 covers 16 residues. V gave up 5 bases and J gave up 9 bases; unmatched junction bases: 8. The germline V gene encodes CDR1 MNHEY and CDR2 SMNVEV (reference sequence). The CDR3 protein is CASSQGLAGGRSEQFF. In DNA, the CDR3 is TGTGCCAGCAGTCAGGGACTAGCGGGAGGTCGTAGTGAGCAGTTCTTC.